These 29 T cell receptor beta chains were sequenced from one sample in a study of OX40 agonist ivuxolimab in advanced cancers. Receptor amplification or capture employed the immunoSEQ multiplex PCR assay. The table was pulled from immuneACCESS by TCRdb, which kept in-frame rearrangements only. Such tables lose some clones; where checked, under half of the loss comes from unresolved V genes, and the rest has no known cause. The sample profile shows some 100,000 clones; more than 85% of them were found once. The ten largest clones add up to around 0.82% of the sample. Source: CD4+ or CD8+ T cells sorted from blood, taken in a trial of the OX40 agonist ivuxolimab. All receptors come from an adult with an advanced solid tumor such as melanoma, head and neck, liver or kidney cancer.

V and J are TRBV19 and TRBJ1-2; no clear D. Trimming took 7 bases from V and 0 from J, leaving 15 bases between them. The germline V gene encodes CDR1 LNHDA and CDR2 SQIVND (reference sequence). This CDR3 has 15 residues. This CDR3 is CASNPDGVTNYGYTF. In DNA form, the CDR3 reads TGTGCCAGTAATCCCGATGGGGTGACTAACTATGGCTACACCTTC.

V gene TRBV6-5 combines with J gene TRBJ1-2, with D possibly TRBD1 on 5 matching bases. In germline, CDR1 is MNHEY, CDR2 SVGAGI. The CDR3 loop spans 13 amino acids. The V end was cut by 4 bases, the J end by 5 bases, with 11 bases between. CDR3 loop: CASSSPGVYGYTF. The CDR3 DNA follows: TGTGCCAGCAGTTCCCCGGGGGTGTATGGCTACACCTTC.

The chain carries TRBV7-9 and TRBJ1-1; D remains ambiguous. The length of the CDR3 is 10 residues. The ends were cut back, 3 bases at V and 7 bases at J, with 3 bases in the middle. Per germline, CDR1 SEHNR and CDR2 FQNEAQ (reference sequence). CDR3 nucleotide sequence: TGTGCCAGCAGCTTGTATGAAGCTTTCTTT. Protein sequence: CASSLYEAFF.

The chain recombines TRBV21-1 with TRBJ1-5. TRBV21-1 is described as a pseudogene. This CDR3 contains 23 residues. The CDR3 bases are TGTGCCAGCAGCAAAGGCCACGGCAAACCCTTGTCCCGACGGGATTATAGCAATCAGCCCCAGCATTTT. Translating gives CASSKGHGKPLSRRDYSNQPQHF.

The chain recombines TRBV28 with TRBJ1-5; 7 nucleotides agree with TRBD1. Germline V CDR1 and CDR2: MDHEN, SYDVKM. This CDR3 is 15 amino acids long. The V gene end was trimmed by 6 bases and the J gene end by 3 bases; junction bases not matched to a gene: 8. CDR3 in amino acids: CASSQGQVSNQPQHF. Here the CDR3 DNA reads TGTGCCAGCAGCCAAGGACAGGTGTCCAATCAGCCCCAGCATTTT.

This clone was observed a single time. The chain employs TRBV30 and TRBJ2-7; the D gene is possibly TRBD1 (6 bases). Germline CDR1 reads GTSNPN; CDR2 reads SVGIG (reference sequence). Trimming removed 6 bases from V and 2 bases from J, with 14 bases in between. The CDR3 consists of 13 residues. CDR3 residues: CACRLQGAYEQYV. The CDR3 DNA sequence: TGTGCCTGCAGACTACAGGGAGCCTACGAGCAGTACGTC.

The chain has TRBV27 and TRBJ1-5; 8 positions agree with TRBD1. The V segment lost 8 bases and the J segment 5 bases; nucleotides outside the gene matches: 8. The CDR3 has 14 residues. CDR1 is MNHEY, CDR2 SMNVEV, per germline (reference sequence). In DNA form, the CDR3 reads TGTGCCAGCCAGAGCCTACAGGGGGATCAGCCCCAGCATTTT. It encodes CASQSLQGDQPQHF.

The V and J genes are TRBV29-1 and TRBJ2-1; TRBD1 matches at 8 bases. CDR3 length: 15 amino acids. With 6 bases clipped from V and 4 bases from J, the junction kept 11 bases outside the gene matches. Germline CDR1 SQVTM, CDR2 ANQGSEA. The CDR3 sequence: CSVHIRGHRYNEQFF. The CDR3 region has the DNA TGCAGCGTCCACATCAGGGGGCATAGGTACAATGAGCAGTTCTTC.

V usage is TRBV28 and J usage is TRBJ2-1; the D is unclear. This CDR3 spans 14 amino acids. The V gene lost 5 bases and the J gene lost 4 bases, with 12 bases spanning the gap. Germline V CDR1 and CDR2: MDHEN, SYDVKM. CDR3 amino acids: CASSLGGSYNEQFF. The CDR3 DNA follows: TGTGCCAGCAGTCTCGGCGGTAGTTACAATGAGCAGTTCTTC.

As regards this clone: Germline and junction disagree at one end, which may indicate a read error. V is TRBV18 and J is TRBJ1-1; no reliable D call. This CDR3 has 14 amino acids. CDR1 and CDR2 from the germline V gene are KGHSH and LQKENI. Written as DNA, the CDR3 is TGTGCCAGCTCACCAAGGGCAATGAACACTGAAACTTTCTTT. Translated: CASSPRAMNTETFF.

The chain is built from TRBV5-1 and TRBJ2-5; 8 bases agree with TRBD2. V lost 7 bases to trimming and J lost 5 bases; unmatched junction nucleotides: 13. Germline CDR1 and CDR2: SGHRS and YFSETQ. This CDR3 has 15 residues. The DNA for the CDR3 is TGCGCCAGCGGAGGGAGCGGGGGAAGCGAGGAGACCCAGTACTTC. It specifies CASGGSGGSEETQYF.

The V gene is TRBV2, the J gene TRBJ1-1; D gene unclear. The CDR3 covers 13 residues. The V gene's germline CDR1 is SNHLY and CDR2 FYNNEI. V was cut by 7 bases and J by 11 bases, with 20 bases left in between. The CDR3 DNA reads TGTGCCAGCACCAAGGGTGCTCTGCTGAGGGCTTTCTTT. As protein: CASTKGALLRAFF.

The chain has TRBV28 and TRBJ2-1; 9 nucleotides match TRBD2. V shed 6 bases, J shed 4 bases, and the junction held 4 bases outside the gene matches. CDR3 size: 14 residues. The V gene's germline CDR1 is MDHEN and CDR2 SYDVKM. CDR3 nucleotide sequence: TGTGCCAGCAGATTTAGCGGGGGATACAATGAGCAGTTCTTC. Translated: CASRFSGGYNEQFF.

The CDR3 DNA sequence: TGTGCCTGGAGTGTAGTCGACGGCTACACCTTC. Amino acid sequence: CAWSVVDGYTF. This sequence joins TRBV30 and TRBJ1-2; no definite D call. Germline loops: CDR1 GTSNPN, CDR2 SVGIG (reference sequence). The V and J ends lost 0 bases and 8 bases respectively, with 7 bases between them. This CDR3 has 11 residues.

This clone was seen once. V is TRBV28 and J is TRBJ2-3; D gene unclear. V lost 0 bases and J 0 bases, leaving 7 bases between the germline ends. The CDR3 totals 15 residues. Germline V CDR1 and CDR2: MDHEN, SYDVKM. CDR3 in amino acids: CASSLWDHSTDTQYF. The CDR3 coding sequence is TGTGCCAGCAGTTTATGGGACCATAGCACAGATACGCAGTATTTT.

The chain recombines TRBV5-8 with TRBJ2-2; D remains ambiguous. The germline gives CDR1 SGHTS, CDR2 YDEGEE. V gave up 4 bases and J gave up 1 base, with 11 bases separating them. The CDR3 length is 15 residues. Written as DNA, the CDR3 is TGTGCCAGCAGCCCCCGTTGGGAGAACACCGGGGAGCTGTTTTTT. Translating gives CASSPRWENTGELFF.

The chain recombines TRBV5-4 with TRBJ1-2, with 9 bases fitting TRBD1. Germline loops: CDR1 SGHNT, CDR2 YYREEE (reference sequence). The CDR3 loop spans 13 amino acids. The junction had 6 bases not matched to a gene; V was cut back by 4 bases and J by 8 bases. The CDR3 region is CASSIWDREGYTF. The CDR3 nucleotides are TGTGCCAGCAGCATATGGGACAGGGAAGGCTACACCTTC.

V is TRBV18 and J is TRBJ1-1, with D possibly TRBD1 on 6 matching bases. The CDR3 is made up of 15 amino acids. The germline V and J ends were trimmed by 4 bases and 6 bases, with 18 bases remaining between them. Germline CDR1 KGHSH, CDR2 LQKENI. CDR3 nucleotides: TGTGCCAGCTCACAACAAACAGGGATAGGTGCTGAAGCTTTCTTT. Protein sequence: CASSQQTGIGAEAFF.

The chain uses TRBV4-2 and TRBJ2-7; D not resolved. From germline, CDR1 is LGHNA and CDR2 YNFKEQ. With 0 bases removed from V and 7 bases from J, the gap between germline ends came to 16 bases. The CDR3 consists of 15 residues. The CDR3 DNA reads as TGTGCCAGCAGCCAAGAAGCAGCAGCCCCTCGGGAGCAGTACTTC. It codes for CASSQEAAAPREQYF.

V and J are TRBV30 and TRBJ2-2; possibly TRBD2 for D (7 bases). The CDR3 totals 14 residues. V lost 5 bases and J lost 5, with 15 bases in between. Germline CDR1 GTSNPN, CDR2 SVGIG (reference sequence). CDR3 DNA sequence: TGTGCCTGGGGGGGGGCCGGGCGAACCGGGGAGCTGTTTTTT. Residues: CAWGGAGRTGELFF.

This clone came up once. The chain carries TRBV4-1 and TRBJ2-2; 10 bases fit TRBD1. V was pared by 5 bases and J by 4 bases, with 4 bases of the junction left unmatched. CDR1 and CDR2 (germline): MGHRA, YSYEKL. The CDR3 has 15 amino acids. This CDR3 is CASSEGQGSTGELFF. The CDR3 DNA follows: TGCGCCAGCAGCGAGGGACAGGGGAGCACCGGGGAGCTGTTTTTT.

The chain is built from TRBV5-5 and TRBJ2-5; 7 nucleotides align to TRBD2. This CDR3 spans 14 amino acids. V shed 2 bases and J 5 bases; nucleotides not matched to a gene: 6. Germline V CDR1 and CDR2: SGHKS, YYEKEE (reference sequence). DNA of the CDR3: TGTGCCAGCAGCTTTGGGACGCGGGAGGAGACCCAGTACTTC. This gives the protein CASSFGTREETQYF.

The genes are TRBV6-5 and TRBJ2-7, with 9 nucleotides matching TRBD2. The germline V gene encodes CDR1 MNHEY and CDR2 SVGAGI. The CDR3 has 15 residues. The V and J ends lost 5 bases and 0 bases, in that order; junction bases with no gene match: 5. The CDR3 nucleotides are TGTGCCAGCAGTCCTCTAGCGGGGCCCTCCTACGAGCAGTACTTC. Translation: CASSPLAGPSYEQYF.

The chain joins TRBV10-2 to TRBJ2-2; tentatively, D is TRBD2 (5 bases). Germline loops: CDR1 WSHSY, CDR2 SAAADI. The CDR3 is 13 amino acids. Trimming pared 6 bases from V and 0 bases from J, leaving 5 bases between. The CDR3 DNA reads TGCGCCAGCAGGAGGGCGAACACCGGGGAGCTGTTTTTT. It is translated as CASRRANTGELFF.

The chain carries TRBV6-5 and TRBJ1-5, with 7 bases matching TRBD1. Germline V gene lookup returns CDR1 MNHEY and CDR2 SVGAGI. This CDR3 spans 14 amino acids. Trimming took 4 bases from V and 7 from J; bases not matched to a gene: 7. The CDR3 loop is CASSLQGVGQPQHF. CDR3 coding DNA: TGTGCCAGCAGTTTGCAGGGGGTAGGACAGCCCCAGCATTTT.

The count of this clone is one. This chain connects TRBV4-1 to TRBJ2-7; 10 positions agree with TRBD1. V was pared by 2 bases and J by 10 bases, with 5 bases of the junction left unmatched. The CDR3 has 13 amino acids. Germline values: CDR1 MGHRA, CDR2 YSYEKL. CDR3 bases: TGCGCCAGCAGCCAACCCGGGACAGGGGAACAGTACTTC. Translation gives CASSQPGTGEQYF.

Here the CDR3 reads CASSLGQSNTEAFF. The CDR3 bases are TGTGCCAGCAGTTTGGGACAGTCCAACACTGAAGCTTTCTTT. The gene calls are TRBV28 and TRBJ1-1, with 7 nucleotides matching TRBD1. The CDR3 length is 14 residues. Germline lookup yields CDR1 MDHEN and CDR2 SYDVKM. The J segment lost 2 bases and the V segment lost 3 bases, leaving 3 bases of the junction unmatched.

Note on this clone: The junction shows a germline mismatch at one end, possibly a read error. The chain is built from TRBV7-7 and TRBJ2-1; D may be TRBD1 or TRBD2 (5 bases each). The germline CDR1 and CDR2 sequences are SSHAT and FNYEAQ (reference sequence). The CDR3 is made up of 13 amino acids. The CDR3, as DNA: TGTGCTAGCAGCTTAGGGGAGTACAATGAGCAGTTCTTC. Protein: CASSLGEYNEQFF.

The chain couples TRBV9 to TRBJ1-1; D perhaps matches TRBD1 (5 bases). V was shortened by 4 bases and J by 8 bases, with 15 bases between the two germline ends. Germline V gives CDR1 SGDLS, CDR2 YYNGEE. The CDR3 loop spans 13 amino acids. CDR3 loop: CASSSGPRPEAFF. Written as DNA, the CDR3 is TGTGCCAGCAGCTCGGGACCCCGTCCGGAAGCTTTCTTT.